These 2 T cell receptor beta chains were all obtained from the same sample, sequenced in a study of T cells of healthy individuals. TCRdb redid the calling of the 5' RACE reads with MiXCR, one entry per CDR3 protein. The data hold approximately 100,000 distinct CDR3 sequences, with approximately 15% observed a single time. These receptor sequences come from a human donor in good health.

This clonotype was counted at least ten times. The chain is built from TRBV28 and TRBJ2-3; 11 bases align to TRBD2. This CDR3 contains 17 residues. The trim removed 6 bases at V and 3 bases at J, leaving 11 bases unmatched. Germline CDR1 MDHEN, CDR2 SYDVKM. The CDR3 DNA reads TGTGCCAGCAGCCGTGGACTAGCGGGCGATGTAACAGATACGCAGTATTTT. Its protein is CASSRGLAGDVTDTQYF. The entire variable domain, with the rest obtained from reference TRBV28 and TRBJ2-3, is as follows: DVKVTQSSRYLVKRTGEKVFLECVQDMDHENMFWYRQDPGLGLRLIYFSYDVKMKEKGDIPEGYSVSREKKERFSLILESASTNQTSMYLCASSRGLAGDVTDTQYFGPGTRLTVL.

This clonotype is a singleton in its sample. The rearrangement uses TRBV27 and TRBJ2-7; D unclear. V was clipped by 8 bases and J by 2 bases, with 16 bases between them. The CDR3 extends over 14 amino acids. Germline assignment: CDR1 MNHEY and CDR2 SMNVEV (reference sequence). The CDR3 loop is CASGPNGPAYEQYF. CDR3 in DNA: TGTGCCAGCGGGCCCAATGGGCCAGCCTACGAGCAGTACTTC.